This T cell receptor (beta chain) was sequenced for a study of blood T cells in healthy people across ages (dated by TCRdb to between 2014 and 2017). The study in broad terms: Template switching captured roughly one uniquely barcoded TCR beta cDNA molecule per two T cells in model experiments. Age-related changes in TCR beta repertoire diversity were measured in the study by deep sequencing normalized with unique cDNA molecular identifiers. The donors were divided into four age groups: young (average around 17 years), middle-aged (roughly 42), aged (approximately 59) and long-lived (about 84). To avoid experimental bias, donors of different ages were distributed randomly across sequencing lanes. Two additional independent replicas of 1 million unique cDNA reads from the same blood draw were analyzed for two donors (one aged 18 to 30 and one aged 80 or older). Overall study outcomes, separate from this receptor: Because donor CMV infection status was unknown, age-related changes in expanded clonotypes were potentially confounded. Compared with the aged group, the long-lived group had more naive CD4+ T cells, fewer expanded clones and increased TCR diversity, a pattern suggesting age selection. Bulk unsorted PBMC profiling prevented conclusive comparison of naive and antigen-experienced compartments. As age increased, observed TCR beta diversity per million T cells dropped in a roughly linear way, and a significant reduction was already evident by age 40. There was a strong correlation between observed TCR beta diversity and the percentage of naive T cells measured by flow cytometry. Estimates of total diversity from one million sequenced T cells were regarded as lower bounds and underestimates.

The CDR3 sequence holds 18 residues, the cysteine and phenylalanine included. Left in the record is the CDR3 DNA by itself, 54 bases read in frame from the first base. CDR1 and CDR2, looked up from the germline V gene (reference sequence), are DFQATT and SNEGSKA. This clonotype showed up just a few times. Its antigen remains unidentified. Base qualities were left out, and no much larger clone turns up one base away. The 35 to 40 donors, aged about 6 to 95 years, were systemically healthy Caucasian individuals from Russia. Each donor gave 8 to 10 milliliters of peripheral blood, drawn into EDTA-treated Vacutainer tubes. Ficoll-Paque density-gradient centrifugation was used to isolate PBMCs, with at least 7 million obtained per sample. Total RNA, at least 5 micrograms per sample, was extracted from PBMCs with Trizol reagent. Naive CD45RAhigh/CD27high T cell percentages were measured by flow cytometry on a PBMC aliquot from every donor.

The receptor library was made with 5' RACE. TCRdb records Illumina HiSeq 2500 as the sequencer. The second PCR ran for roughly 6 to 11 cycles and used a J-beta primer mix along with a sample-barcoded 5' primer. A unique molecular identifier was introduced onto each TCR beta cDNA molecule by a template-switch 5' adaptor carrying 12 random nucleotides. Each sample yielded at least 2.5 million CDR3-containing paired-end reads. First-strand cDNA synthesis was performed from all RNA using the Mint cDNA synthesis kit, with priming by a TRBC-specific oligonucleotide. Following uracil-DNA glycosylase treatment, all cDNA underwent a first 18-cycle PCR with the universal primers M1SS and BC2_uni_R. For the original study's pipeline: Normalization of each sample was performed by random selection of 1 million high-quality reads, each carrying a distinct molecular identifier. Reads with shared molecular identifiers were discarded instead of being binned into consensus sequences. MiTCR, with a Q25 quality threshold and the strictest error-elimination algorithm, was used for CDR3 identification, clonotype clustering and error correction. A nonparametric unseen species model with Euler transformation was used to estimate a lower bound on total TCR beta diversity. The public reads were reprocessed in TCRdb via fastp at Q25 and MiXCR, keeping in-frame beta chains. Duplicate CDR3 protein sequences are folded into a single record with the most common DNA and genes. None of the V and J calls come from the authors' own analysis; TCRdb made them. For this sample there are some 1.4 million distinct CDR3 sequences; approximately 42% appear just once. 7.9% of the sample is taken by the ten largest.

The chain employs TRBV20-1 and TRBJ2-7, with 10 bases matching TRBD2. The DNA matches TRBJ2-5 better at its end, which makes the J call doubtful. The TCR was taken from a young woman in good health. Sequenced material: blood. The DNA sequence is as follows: TGCAGTGCTAGAGATCTCATAGCGGGGGGTTTTAGACGAGAGACCCAGTACTTC. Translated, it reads CSARDLIAGGFRRETQYF.